This TCR beta chain was captured by sequencing in a study of T-cell memory formation after mild COVID-19 (dated by TCRdb to about 2021). Study-wide context: TCR sequence clusters from the two donors were largely donor specific. T-cell clones expanding and contracting after mild COVID-19 in a couple of donors were tracked by longitudinal TCRalpha and TCRbeta repertoire sequencing. Two young, previously healthy adult volunteers made up the cohort, one male and one female. Results the study describes overall, beyond this receptor: Clones that contracted from day 15 to 85 showed balanced CD4/CD8 phenotypes, whereas a second wave of clones that expanded from day 15 to 37 leaned towards CD4+. Some responding clones were found in pre-infection memory, which suggests that pre-existing cross-reactive memory T cells took part in the SARS-CoV-2 response. Contracting CD4+ clones turned up mainly in the CM and EM memory subsets, whereas EMRA was where CD8+ clones were enriched. The second-wave clones that peaked on day 37 were not confirmed to be SARS-CoV-2 specific. The study included only a couple of mild cases, and larger cohorts that include severe cases with pre-infection samples were judged to be necessary.

The instrument was an Illumina NovaSeq 6000. TCRalpha and TCRbeta cDNA libraries were constructed by 5'RACE with constant-segment primers, with sample barcodes and unique molecular identifiers being introduced. RNA was extracted from every sample with Trizol reagent. Amplification of the libraries took two PCR steps, and the second step added a second sample barcode plus Illumina TruSeq adapters. Libraries were sequenced on an Illumina NovaSeq with 2 x 150 bp paired-end reads. As for the authors' bioinformatics: The reads were demultiplexed and collapsed into UMI-guided consensus sequences using migec v1.2.7. Using mixcr v2.1.11, UMI consensuses were aligned to TRA and TRB V and J templates and then assembled into clonotypes. A clonotype was counted as expanded or contracted only if both edgeR and NoisET called the change significant, with noise models trained on biological replicates. For edgeR calls, the cutoffs were a false discovery rate-adjusted p below 0.01 and a log2 fold-change threshold of 1. As an exploratory analysis of dynamics, PCA with hierarchical clustering was applied to max-normalized trajectories of the 1000 most abundant clonotypes. Each responding clone was given a CD4 or CD8 phenotype based on the CD4+ and CD8+ repertoires, which had been sequenced separately. TCRdb's own reprocessing of the public reads used fastp at Q25 and MiXCR and kept productive beta chains. Here each entry gathers all rows of one CDR3 protein and keeps the most common genes and DNA. TCRdb's processing, not the authors' own work, is the source of the V and J calls. The sample includes approximately 60,000 distinct CDR3 sequences, with approximately 9% observed a single time. The ten most abundant clones make up around 1.2% of the sample.

Ficoll-Paque density gradient centrifugation was used to isolate PBMCs. Trimming accounts for 8 bases at V and 4 bases at J, while the number of junction bases matched to no gene is 9. Inclusive of the bounding cysteine and phenylalanine, the CDR3 is 13 residues long. Only the CDR3 region is kept as DNA, spanning 39 bases read in frame from base 1. The germline V gene sets CDR1 to SQVTM and CDR2 to ANQGSEA. The table lists this clonotype with many counts. Its antigen remains unidentified. It has no much larger one-base neighbor in the sample; base qualities were not kept. Sequenced sample: PBMCs or a T cell subset sorted from them (not recorded which). This chain joins TRBV29-1 to TRBJ2-5, and 8 junctional nucleotides match TRBD1. The receptor's source is a man aged 18 to 29 who had mild COVID-19 (a few samples of this study predate the infection). The sample titles of this study are shuffled in the database, so cell type and time point are left out; the donor was told from shared clones. The encoded CDR3 is CSWGDRYPETQYF. The bases read TGCAGCTGGGGGGACAGGTATCCAGAGACCCAGTACTTC.